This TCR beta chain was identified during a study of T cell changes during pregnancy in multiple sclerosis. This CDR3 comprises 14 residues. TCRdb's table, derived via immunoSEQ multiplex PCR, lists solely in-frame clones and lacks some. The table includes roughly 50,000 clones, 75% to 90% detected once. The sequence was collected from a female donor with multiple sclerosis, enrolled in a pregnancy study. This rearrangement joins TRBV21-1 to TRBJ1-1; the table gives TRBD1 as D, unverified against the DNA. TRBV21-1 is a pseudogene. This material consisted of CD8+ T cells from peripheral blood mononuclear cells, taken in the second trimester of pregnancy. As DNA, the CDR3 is TGTGCCAGCCAAAGACAGGGAAAGAACACTGAAGCTTTCTTT. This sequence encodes CASQRQGKNTEAFF.